The source of this T cell receptor (beta chain) is a study of CD8 T cells in Susac syndrome. Regarding the study as a whole: The number of individuals included in the study's TCR sequencing and HLA analysis was acknowledged as relatively small.

Random hexamers served to reverse transcribe roughly 0.45 to 1 ug RNA. An immunoSEQ multiplex PCR generated amplified TCR beta CDR3 products spanning 54 Vbeta and 13 Jbeta. A single record per CDR3 protein comes from TCRdb applying MiXCR to the immunoSEQ multiplex PCR reads. Among fewer than 350,000 distinct CDR3 sequences, about 91% were seen once, and the ten largest hold less than 0.08%. CD8+ and CD4+ T cells taken from blood had their TCR beta sequenced. Both CD4+ and CD8+ T cells were negatively isolated, and TEMRA cells underwent FACS enrichment. The length of the CDR3 is 14 residues. V lost 2 bases, J lost 0 bases, and 8 bases lay in between. Germline CDR1 and CDR2: MNHEY and SVGAGI. A remark on this clonotype: Its specificity is unknown.

This TCR came from a human donor with multiple sclerosis. This chain uses TRBV6-5 with TRBJ2-7; a possible D gene is TRBD1 (5 bases). The specimen was CD4+ T cells from PBMCs. The CDR3 spells CASSYRGDSYEQYF. Written as DNA, the CDR3 is TGTGCCAGCAGTTACAGGGGTGACTCCTACGAGCAGTACTTC.